Presented here are 30 T cell receptor beta chains from one specimen sequenced in a study of blood T cell repertoires in COVID-19. Measured with immunoSEQ multiplex PCR; TCRdb has only the in-frame clones, and not every one. Here the sample spans about 170,000 clones, around 87% being singletons. The specimen was peripheral blood. These receptors were collected from a man younger than 35 with active or convalescent COVID-19.

The V and J genes are TRBV14 and TRBJ2-5; D not resolved. The length of the CDR3 is 16 residues. Germline values: CDR1 SGHDN, CDR2 FVKESK. V gave up 0 bases and J gave up 5 bases, with 16 bases separating them. The CDR3 DNA reads as TGTGCCAGCAGCCAAGACGCTGAACCACTGCGCGAGACCCAGTACTTC. This translates into CASSQDAEPLRETQYF.

V gene TRBV6-4 combines with J gene TRBJ1-2; TRBD1 aligns across 8 bases. Germline V gene sequence: CDR1 MRHNA, CDR2 SNTAGT. The CDR3 has 15 residues. V dropped 6 bases and J dropped 7; count of bases not matched to a gene: 13. The CDR3 coding sequence is TGTGCCAGCAGCCTAAACATCAGGGGGCAGGGTGGCTACACCTTC. This gives the protein CASSLNIRGQGGYTF.

This chain joins TRBV6-1 and TRBJ2-1; the D is unclear. Trimming took 2 bases from V and 7 from J, leaving 6 bases between them. The CDR3 runs to 12 residues. Germline assignment: CDR1 MNHNS and CDR2 SASEGT. For the CDR3, the DNA is TGTGCCAGCAGTGAATCGCGGAATGAGCAGTTCTTC. Translation: CASSESRNEQFF.

The gene calls are TRBV5-4 and TRBJ1-1; D is undetermined. Germline loops: CDR1 SGHNT, CDR2 YYREEE (reference sequence). The CDR3 is 13 residues long. Trimming pared 10 bases from V and 12 bases from J, leaving 25 bases between. DNA of the CDR3: TGTGCCTTCCAAATGGCAGGCTCCCTCGGTTCTTTCTTT. As protein: CAFQMAGSLGSFF.

CDR3 region: CASSPRTGRMVGQETQYF. CDR3 sequence (DNA): TGCGCCAGCAGCCCGAGGACAGGGCGAATGGTTGGGCAAGAGACCCAGTACTTC. This chain links TRBV4-1 with TRBJ2-5, with 8 bases lining up with TRBD1. CDR3 size: 18 residues. J lost 2 bases, V lost 4 bases, and 15 bases had no gene match. Germline V lookup: CDR1 MGHRA, CDR2 YSYEKL.

This sequence joins TRBV4-1 and TRBJ1-1; TRBD1 matches at 7 bases. CDR1 and CDR2 from the germline V gene are MGHRA and YSYEKL. The CDR3 consists of 13 residues. J gave up 2 bases and V 11 bases, and 8 bases lay outside the gene matches. In nucleotides, the CDR3 is TGCGCCGTTCGGCAGGGGGACAACACTGAAGCTTTCTTT. Translation gives CAVRQGDNTEAFF.

This chain uses TRBV5-5 with TRBJ1-2; tentatively, D is TRBD1 (6 bases). This CDR3 comprises 15 residues. The ends were cut back, 1 base at V and 2 bases at J, with 12 bases in the middle. In germline, CDR1 is SGHKS, CDR2 YYEKEE (reference sequence). CDR3 sequence (DNA): TGTGCCAGCAGCTTGCGTGGGGACACGAACTATGGCTACACCTTC. This encodes CASSLRGDTNYGYTF.

The chain employs TRBV7-8 and TRBJ2-1; 7 bases align to TRBD1. Germline-derived CDR1 and CDR2 are SGHVS and FQNEAQ. The CDR3 has 15 residues. With 0 bases clipped from V and 6 bases from J, the junction kept 5 bases outside the gene matches. The CDR3 DNA is TGTGCCAGCAGCTTAGCGCAGACAGGGCCCAATGAGCAGTTCTTC. Its translation: CASSLAQTGPNEQFF.

V usage is TRBV28 and J usage is TRBJ1-2; D gene unclear. Germline CDR1 is MDHEN and CDR2 is SYDVKM. This CDR3 is built from 11 residues. Trimming took off 4 bases at V and 5 bases at J, with 5 bases between the two ends. CDR3 region: CASSSQYGYTF. In DNA form, the CDR3 reads TGTGCCAGCAGTTCCCAATATGGCTACACCTTC.

This clone was counted a single time. V is TRBV5-6 and J is TRBJ1-1; D remains unclear. This CDR3 comprises 13 residues. Germline loops: CDR1 SGHDT, CDR2 YYEEEE. V shed 4 bases and J shed 4 bases, with 11 bases lying between them. CDR3 sequence (DNA): TGTGCCAGCAGCGAAGACACCCGCACTGAAGCTTTCTTT. Protein sequence: CASSEDTRTEAFF.

This chain connects TRBV7-2 to TRBJ2-4; weak D call: TRBD1 (5 bases). The germline CDR1 and CDR2 sequences are SGHTA and FQGNSA. V was trimmed by 8 bases and J by 5 bases, leaving 13 bases between them. The CDR3 loop spans 13 amino acids. As DNA, the CDR3 is TGTGCCAGCGGATGGACATTTGAAAACATTCAGTACTTC. Translating gives CASGWTFENIQYF.

This clone was recorded a few times. This chain uses TRBV29-1 with TRBJ1-1; tentative D call: TRBD1 (5 bases). Germline-derived CDR1 and CDR2 are SQVTM and ANQGSEA. There are 14 residues in the CDR3. V lost 7 bases, J lost 0 bases, and 15 bases lay in between. The CDR3 sequence is CSAGRQTLNTEAFF. DNA for the CDR3: TGCAGCGCCGGACGACAGACGCTGAACACTGAAGCTTTCTTT.

The genes are TRBV12-3 or TRBV12-4 and TRBJ1-5; TRBD1 might be the D (6 bases). Deletions cut 10 bases from V and 3 bases from J, with 13 bases between. The CDR3 totals 13 residues. Here the CDR3 DNA reads TGTGCCACCTCCGGACAGCCCAATCAGCCCCAGCATTTT. Encoded protein: CATSGQPNQPQHF.

This clone was detected once. This chain joins TRBV27 and TRBJ1-2; 8 nucleotides match TRBD1. The CDR3 spans 15 residues. Losses at the gene ends were 2 bases for V and 7 bases for J; bases not matched to a gene: 9. Germline CDR1 is MNHEY and CDR2 is SMNVEV (reference sequence). The CDR3 is CASSLTAGGAGGYTF. The CDR3 DNA reads TGTGCCAGCAGTTTAACCGCAGGGGGCGCCGGTGGCTACACCTTC.

CDR3 protein: CASSRPLDRLVTGYTF. For the CDR3, the DNA is TGTGCCAGCAGCAGGCCCCTCGACAGGTTGGTGACTGGCTACACCTTC. V gene TRBV7-9 combines with J gene TRBJ1-2; D perhaps matches TRBD1 (6 bases). The CDR3 is made up of 16 amino acids. V shed 5 bases and J shed 7 bases, with 23 bases lying between them. Germline V gives CDR1 SEHNR, CDR2 FQNEAQ (reference sequence). The complete variable domain, with remaining parts taken from reference TRBV7-9 and TRBJ1-2, reads DTGVSQNPRHKITKRGQNVTFRCDPISEHNRLYWYRQTLGQGPEFLTYFQNEAQLEKSRLLSDRFSAERPKGSFSTLEIQRTEQGDSAMYLCASSRPLDRLVTGYTFGSGTRLTVV.

The V and J genes are TRBV27 and TRBJ1-4; TRBD1 matches at 7 bases. J gave up 7 bases and V 5 bases, and 10 bases lay outside the gene matches. CDR3 length: 15 amino acids. From germline, CDR1 is MNHEY and CDR2 SMNVEV (reference sequence). CDR3 nucleotide sequence: TGTGCCAGCAGTCTCCAGGGGGTGGGGAGTGAAAAACTGTTTTTT. It translates to CASSLQGVGSEKLFF.

This rearrangement joins TRBV5-1 to TRBJ2-1; D may be TRBD1 (5 bases). With 2 bases removed from V and 16 bases from J, the gap between germline ends came to 19 bases. The CDR3 has 13 amino acids. Germline V CDR1 and CDR2: SGHRS, YFSETQ. The chain's CDR3 is CASSFETAPSNFF. CDR3 in DNA: TGCGCCAGCAGCTTTGAGACAGCCCCCAGTAACTTCTTC.

The chain has TRBV14 and TRBJ1-4; 8 bases are a match to TRBD1. The germline V gene has CDR1 SGHDN and CDR2 FVKESK. There are 16 residues in the CDR3. Germline trimming cut 4 bases from V and 2 bases from J; bases unmatched to any gene: 6. CDR3: CASSPTNRGTNEKLFF. CDR3 DNA: TGTGCCAGCAGCCCAACTAACAGGGGGACTAATGAAAAACTGTTTTTT.

The V and J genes are TRBV3-1 (or the pseudogene TRBV3-2) and TRBJ2-1; 10 bases are shared with TRBD2. Germline V gives CDR1 LGHDT, CDR2 YNNKEL (reference sequence). The CDR3 is 13 amino acids. The junction had 5 bases not matched to a gene; V was cut back by 0 bases and J by 15 bases. This chain's CDR3 is CASSQETSGVLFF. CDR3 DNA: TGTGCCAGCAGCCAAGAAACTAGCGGGGTATTGTTCTTC.

The V and J genes are TRBV19 and TRBJ2-3; the D gene is possibly TRBD2 (7 bases). The V gene's germline CDR1 is LNHDA and CDR2 SQIVND (reference sequence). The ends were cut back, 1 base at V and 4 bases at J, with 15 bases in the middle. The length of the CDR3 is 16 residues. The CDR3 sequence is CASSIVGGVGPDTQYF. DNA of the CDR3: TGTGCCAGTAGTATAGTAGGGGGGGTAGGCCCAGATACGCAGTATTTT.

The genes are TRBV7-7 and TRBJ2-7; D is ambiguous. Germline V gene sequence: CDR1 SSHAT, CDR2 FNYEAQ (reference sequence). The CDR3 has 13 amino acids. Trimming left V 5 bases short and J 7 bases short, with 15 bases between. The DNA of the CDR3 is TGTGCCAGCAGCCCCTTTCCCGGGTTAGAGCAGTACTTC. Its protein is CASSPFPGLEQYF.

The chain carries TRBV19 and TRBJ1-5; TRBD1 might be the D (5 bases). Germline lookup yields CDR1 LNHDA and CDR2 SQIVND (reference sequence). Trimming cost V 3 bases and J 2 bases, with 11 bases left between them. CDR3 length equals 15 residues. The CDR3 here is CASSMMGGGNQPQHF. The CDR3 region has the DNA TGTGCCAGTAGTATGATGGGGGGGGGCAATCAGCCCCAGCATTTT.

This chain uses TRBV7-9 with TRBJ1-1; possible D gene TRBD1, 5 bases. This CDR3 spans 15 amino acids. V dropped 1 base and J dropped 3 bases, with 12 bases sitting between them. Germline lookup yields CDR1 SEHNR and CDR2 FQNEAQ (reference sequence). CDR3 nucleotides: TGTGCCAGCAGCTTAGTAGGAGGGGCTCACACTGAAGCTTTCTTT. Translating it yields CASSLVGGAHTEAFF.

This sequence joins TRBV27 and TRBJ2-6; D gene uncertain. Trimming removed 2 bases from V and 3 bases from J, with 2 bases in between. Germline V gene sequence: CDR1 MNHEY, CDR2 SMNVEV (reference sequence). The CDR3 has 13 residues. CDR3 sequence (DNA): TGTGCCAGCAGTTTACTTGGGGCCAACGTCCTGACTTTC. This gives the protein CASSLLGANVLTF.

The chain links TRBV23-1 to TRBJ1-5; no clear D gene. TRBV23-1 is identified as an open reading frame with a role that is uncertain. Trimming took off 7 bases at V and 0 bases at J, with 10 bases between the two ends. The CDR3 totals 14 residues. The CDR3 DNA follows: TGCGCCAGCACCCGAGGCGGTAGCAATCAGCCCCAGCATTTT. Residues: CASTRGGSNQPQHF.

The CDR3: CATEDSDQETQYF. CDR3 bases: TGTGCCACCGAAGACAGTGACCAAGAGACCCAGTACTTC. The chain couples TRBV24-1 to TRBJ2-5; tentatively, D is TRBD1 (5 bases). Germline CDR1 and CDR2: KGHDR and SFDVKD. The ends were cut back, 9 bases at V and 0 bases at J, with 10 bases in the middle. This CDR3 is 13 amino acids long.

The rearrangement uses TRBV5-1 and TRBJ2-1; the D gene is possibly TRBD2 (6 bases). Deletions cut 2 bases from V and 4 bases from J, with 10 bases between. This CDR3 is built from 14 residues. Germline V gene sequence: CDR1 SGHRS, CDR2 YFSETQ. The CDR3 DNA follows: TGCGCCAGCAGCTTACGCGGGGAGTACAATGAGCAGTTCTTC. Translating it yields CASSLRGEYNEQFF.

The V call is TRBV30, the J call TRBJ1-5; the D gene is possibly TRBD1 (6 bases). The germline V gene encodes CDR1 GTSNPN and CDR2 SVGIG (reference sequence). This CDR3 contains 15 residues. V lost 3 bases, J lost 4 bases, and 16 bases lay in between. The CDR3 spells CAWRGSGTINQPQHF. The CDR3 DNA is TGTGCCTGGAGGGGAAGCGGGACAATAAATCAGCCCCAGCATTTT.

This chain connects TRBV5-6 to TRBJ1-5; D remains unclear. The CDR3 spans 13 residues. In germline, CDR1 is SGHDT, CDR2 YYEEEE. V dropped 4 bases and J dropped 6 bases, with 11 bases sitting between them. Written as DNA, the CDR3 is TGTGCCAGCAGCAGGGAGAACGGTCAGCCCCAGCATTTT. Residues: CASSRENGQPQHF. Full variable domain (missing parts from reference TRBV5-6 and TRBJ1-5): DAGVTQSPTHLIKTRGQQVTLRCSPKSGHDTVSWYQQALGQGPQFIFQYYEEEERQRGNFPDRFSGHQFPNYSSELNVNALLLGDSALYLCASSRENGQPQHFGDGTRLSIL.

The V and J genes are TRBV2 and TRBJ2-3, with D maybe TRBD2 (5 bases). From germline, CDR1 is SNHLY and CDR2 FYNNEI. V was shortened by 8 bases and J by 2 bases, with 14 bases between the two germline ends. The CDR3 length is 14 residues. The CDR3 bases are TGTGCCAGCTTACCGGACTTCCCCACAGATACGCAGTATTTT. The encoded protein is CASLPDFPTDTQYF.